What follows are 9 T cell receptor beta chains derived from one specimen sequenced in a study of shared clonotypes between healthy human individuals. Selected positively for CCR7 and CD45RO-negative, naive CD8 cells excluded terminally differentiated effector memory CD45RA+ cells. The method was immunoSEQ multiplex PCR; TCRdb's version includes in-frame clones alone and lacks a portion of them. The repertoire holds about 2.1 million clones, approximately 94% seen once, with around 1.7% in the top ten. Sequencing input: naive CD8+ T cells from PBMCs. These receptors were collected from a man in his late teens or twenties in good health. Some clones in this sample may be carry-over from other donors' samples.

Comment on this clone: One end of the junction does not line up with germline, which may come from a read error. The J gene is TRBJ1-2, the V gene TRBV7-2; perhaps TRBD1 as D (5 bases). CDR3 size: 9 residues. Germline CDR1 is SGHTA and CDR2 is FQGNSA. This CDR3 is CASSFPGAF. The CDR3 DNA follows: TGTGCCAGCAGCTTCCCCGGGGCTTTC.

This chain links TRBV27 with TRBJ1-2, with a weak D call TRBD1 (5 bases). The germline V gene encodes CDR1 MNHEY and CDR2 SMNVEV (reference sequence). This CDR3 comprises 16 residues. The V end lost 1 base, the J end lost 8 bases, and 20 bases lay between the germline ends. CDR3 sequence (DNA): TGTGCCAGCAGTTTATTATCCGCCAGGGCACTACGAGGCTACACCTTC. Its translation: CASSLLSARALRGYTF.

The chain joins TRBV27 to TRBJ2-7; perhaps TRBD2 as D (5 bases). V shed 4 bases and J shed 6 bases, with 13 bases lying between them. This CDR3 is built from 13 residues. The germline V gene encodes CDR1 MNHEY and CDR2 SMNVEV (reference sequence). In DNA, the CDR3 is TGTGCCAGCAGTTCCACTAGTCAGCTCGAGCAGTACTTC. Amino acids: CASSSTSQLEQYF.

This clone was picked up a small number of times. The CDR3 is CASSYLRGGTEAFF. As DNA, the CDR3 is TGTGCCAGCAGTTACTTGCGGGGAGGAACTGAAGCTTTCTTT. The chain recombines TRBV6-6 with TRBJ1-1; D not certain. The V and J ends lost 1 base and 5 bases respectively, with 11 bases between them. This CDR3 is 14 amino acids long. Germline V gives CDR1 MNHNY, CDR2 SVGAGI (reference sequence).

The J gene is TRBJ2-2, the V gene TRBV19; TRBD1 agrees at 7 bases. The CDR3 is 16 residues long. V lost 5 bases to trimming and J lost 2 bases; unmatched junction nucleotides: 8. Germline CDR1 LNHDA, CDR2 SQIVND (reference sequence). In DNA, the CDR3 is TGTGCCAGTAGTTTGCGACAGGGTAGAAACACCGGGGAGCTGTTTTTT. Residues: CASSLRQGRNTGELFF.

This clone was found once. This chain uses TRBV19 with TRBJ2-3; no clear D gene. Trimming took off 7 bases at V and 4 bases at J, with 3 bases between the two ends. This CDR3 is 10 amino acids long. Germline V lookup: CDR1 LNHDA, CDR2 SQIVND (reference sequence). CDR3 nucleotides: TGTGCCAGTAAGGCAGATACGCAGTATTTT. As protein: CASKADTQYF.

V is TRBV13 and J is TRBJ2-7; 12 bases fit TRBD1. V lost 5 bases, J lost 7 bases, and 3 bases stayed unmatched. Looked up from germline, CDR1 is PRHDT and CDR2 is FYEKMQ (reference sequence). The CDR3 totals 13 residues. The CDR3 spells CASSRDRGQEQYF. CDR3 coding DNA: TGTGCCAGCAGCCGGGACAGGGGGCAGGAGCAGTACTTC. The full variable domain, rest sourced from reference TRBV13 and TRBJ2-7, is AAGVIQSPRHLIKEKRETATLKCYPIPRHDTVYWYQQGPGQDPQFLISFYEKMQSDKGSIPDRFSAQQFSDYHSELNMSSLELGDSALYFCASSRDRGQEQYFGPGTRLTVT.

In its sample, this clone was seen a few times. The CDR3 here is CATVQGENTEAFF. The CDR3 DNA follows: TGTGCCACTGTACAGGGGGAGAACACTGAAGCTTTCTTT. The chain couples TRBV10-3 to TRBJ1-1; 8 bases are shared with TRBD1. V lost 10 bases to trimming and J lost 1 base; unmatched junction nucleotides: 5. Germline V CDR1 and CDR2: ENHRY, SYGVKD. The CDR3 sequence is 13 residues long.

This rearrangement joins TRBV7-9 to TRBJ1-1; D possibly corresponds to TRBD1 (5 bases). The ends were cut back, 1 base at V and 4 bases at J, with 19 bases in the middle. Germline V gene data show CDR1 as SEHNR and CDR2 as FQNEAQ (reference sequence). This CDR3 spans 17 amino acids. The CDR3 loop is CASSLGIEGYHGTEAFF. The CDR3 bases are TGTGCCAGCAGCTTAGGAATTGAGGGGTATCACGGCACTGAAGCTTTCTTT. The full variable domain, with the rest looked up from reference TRBV7-9 and TRBJ1-1, is DTGVSQNPRHKITKRGQNVTFRCDPISEHNRLYWYRQTLGQGPEFLTYFQNEAQLEKSRLLSDRFSAERPKGSFSTLEIQRTEQGDSAMYLCASSLGIEGYHGTEAFFGQGTRLTVV.